This TCR beta chain derives from a study of T cells after yellow fever vaccination. Study as a whole: SMART-Seq v4 Ultra Low Input prepared libraries from low-cell fractions.

Study-wide findings and caveats: Reappearance after the booster was seen for most primary-vaccination clones, at 95% to 96% CD4 and 75% to 90% CD8. Clonotype sharing between CD4 and CD8 compartments was small.

Germline trimming cut 5 bases from V and 3 bases from J; bases unmatched to any gene: 5. CDR3 length: 15 amino acids. Germline-derived CDR1 and CDR2 are SGHVS and FQNEAQ. TCRdb re-called the 5' RACE reads through MiXCR, storing one row per CDR3 protein. The repertoire holds a few hundred thousand distinct CDR3 sequences, with 15% to 20% as singletons. This clonotype was counted a few times. The antigen is not known. The receptor comes from a man aged 25 to 40 who received the YFV17D yellow fever vaccine. The gene calls are TRBV7-8 and TRBJ2-5; TRBD2 matches 11 bases. The sample consisted of PBMCs, taken 15 days after the yellow fever booster vaccination. In nucleotides, the CDR3 is TGTGCCAGCAGCACGGCGGGACTAGCGGAAGAGACCCAGTACTTC. Encoded protein: CASSTAGLAEETQYF. Full variable domain (outside the CDR3, taken from reference TRBV7-8 and TRBJ2-5): GAGVSQSPRYKVAKRGQDVALRCDPISGHVSLFWYQQALGQGPEFLTYFQNEAQLDKSGLPSDRFFAERPEGSVSTLKIQRTQQEDSAVYLCASSTAGLAEETQYFGPGTRLLVL.